This T cell receptor beta chain was sequenced in a study of PD-1 blockade in classical Hodgkin lymphoma. General study points: Baseline diversity resembling that of newly diagnosed patients was seen in complete responders.

Every patient was affected by relapse after autologous stem cell transplantation, while exposure to brentuximab vedotin was not uniform. Libraries were prepared by immunoSEQ multiplex PCR; TCRdb keeps only in-frame clonotypes and omits some of them. Of fewer than 80,000 clones in the sample, 65% to 75% were seen once. In regard to this clone: Its antigen is not known.

This CDR3 region has 15 residues. The V gene lost 9 bases and the J gene lost 0 bases, with 17 bases spanning the gap. The V gene's germline CDR1 is SGHRS and CDR2 YFSETQ. J is TRBJ2-3 and V is TRBV5-1, with unresolved D. The sequence derives from a human donor with classical Hodgkin lymphoma. The sample here was peripheral blood mononuclear cells (PBMCs), taken before the second cycle of nivolumab. The CDR3 is CATKSQLTSTDTQYF. Here the CDR3 DNA reads TGCGCCACCAAATCACAGCTTACTAGCACAGATACGCAGTATTTT.